A selection of T cell receptor beta chains follows, all from one sample in a study of blood T cell repertoires in COVID-19. Data came from immunoSEQ multiplex PCR; TCRdb stores just in-frame clones and leaves some out. The table shows tens of thousands of clones, with 86% occurring only once. The sequenced material came from peripheral blood. These receptors were collected from a man in his 70s with acute or convalescent COVID-19. CDR3s include the opening cysteine and the closing phenylalanine or tryptophan. A D gene is named only where the DNA matches it firmly. Only some rows state a clone size, as once, few, many or a class for expanded clones.

j_call v_call clone_size d_call cdr3_nt cdr3_aa
TRBJ2-1 TRBV5-1 - TRBD2 TGCGCCAGCAGCGGAACTACTAGCGGCCCCCACAATGAGCAGTTCTTC CASSGTTSGPHNEQFF
TRBJ2-3 TRBV9 once - TGTGCCAGCAGCGTAGGAACCGGGAGTAAGGCAGATACGCAGTATTTT CASSVGTGSKADTQYF
TRBJ1-6 TRBV20-1 - TRBD1 TGCAGTGCTAGTCGGACAGGGGATAATTCACCCCTCCACTTT CSASRTGDNSPLHF
TRBJ1-1 TRBV7-9 - - TGTGCCAGCAGCCGAGGACAGAGAGGGGACACTGAAGCTTTCTTT CASSRGQRGDTEAFF
TRBJ2-3 TRBV7-9 few - TGTGCCAGCAGTCCAGGGGTTCGGACAGATACGCAGTATTTT CASSPGVRTDTQYF
TRBJ1-6 TRBV2 - - TGTGCCAGCAGTGACAGGGAGGGATCACCCCTCCACTTT CASSDREGSPLHF
TRBJ1-6 TRBV25-1 - - TGTGCCAGCAGTGTTACAGCAAATTCACCCCTCCACTTT CASSVTANSPLHF
TRBJ2-6 TRBV19 - - TGTGCCAGTAGTAGCGGGGTCGCTGGGGCCAACGTCCTGACTTTC CASSSGVAGANVLTF
TRBJ1-2 TRBV4-1 - - TGCGCCAGCAGCCAAGGGGTAGGGGACTATGGCTACACCTTC CASSQGVGDYGYTF
TRBJ1-2 TRBV19 - - TGTGCCAGTAGTATACCACAGGGCGGCGGCTACACCTTC CASSIPQGGGYTF
TRBJ2-3 TRBV4-3 - - TGCGCCAGCAGCCAAGAGAGGGTCACAGATACGCAGTATTTT CASSQERVTDTQYF
TRBJ1-5 TRBV3-1/TRBV3-2 - - TGTGCCAGCAGCCAAGCCAGGGATCAGCCCCAGCATTTT CASSQARDQPQHF
TRBJ1-5 TRBV11-2 - TRBD1 TGTGCCAGCAGCTTAGCACCTCCGACGGGACAGCCCCTGGGAGCCCAGCATTTT CASSLAPPTGQPLGAQHF
TRBJ2-5 TRBV7-2 - - TGTGCCAGCAGCCGCCGAAATGGACAGCAAGAGACCCAGTACTTC CASSRRNGQQETQYF
TRBJ2-2 TRBV30 - - TGTGCCTGGAGTGGCATAGTTTTGAAAAACACCGGGGAGCTGTTTTTT CAWSGIVLKNTGELFF
TRBJ2-7 TRBV28 - - TGTGCCAGCAGTTTATTGAGGTTCCCCTACGAGCAGTACTTC CASSLLRFPYEQYF
TRBJ1-2 TRBV27 - - TGTGCCAGCTTTTTCCTCGGCGGTGGCTACACCTTC CASFFLGGGYTF
TRBJ2-7 TRBV6-6 - TRBD2 TGTGCCAGCAGTTACTCGAAAAGCGGGAGCTCCTACGAGCAGTACTTC CASSYSKSGSSYEQYF
TRBJ2-1 TRBV5-1 - TRBD2 TGCGCCAGCAGTGGGGGGGATCCCTACAATGAGCAGTTCTTC CASSGGDPYNEQFF
TRBJ2-2 TRBV10-1 - TRBD2 TGCGCCACCAGCAGCGGGACTAGCGGGGGGTTCACCGGGGAGCTGTTTTTT CATSSGTSGGFTGELFF
TRBJ2-1 TRBV6-2/TRBV6-3 - TRBD2 TGTGCCAGCAGTTACTCGCGATTTAGCGGGGGGGCCAGCTACAATGAGCAGTTCTTC CASSYSRFSGGASYNEQFF
TRBJ2-3 TRBV9 once TRBD2 TGTGCCAGCAGCCTTAGCGGGAGGGCCAGGTCAGATACGCAGTATTTT CASSLSGRARSDTQYF
TRBJ2-3 TRBV24-1 - TRBD2 TGTGCCACCAGTGGTCCTGGGAGGGCTCAGAACCCAGATACGCAGTATTTT CATSGPGRAQNPDTQYF
TRBJ1-2 TRBV27 - - TGTGCCAGCAGAGCCTCGAGCGTCTCGGCCTATGGCTACACCTTC CASRASSVSAYGYTF
TRBJ1-6 TRBV9 - TRBD1 TGTGCCAGCAGTAAAGCAGGGGGCGCGGGGTCACCCCTCCACTTT CASSKAGGAGSPLHF
TRBJ2-7 TRBV5-5 - TRBD1 TGTGCCAGCAGCTTCACGCCCACTACAGGGGGCTACGAGCAGTACTTC CASSFTPTTGGYEQYF
TRBJ1-6 TRBV30 - - TGTGCCTGGAGTGCCGATTCACCCCTCCACTTT CAWSADSPLHF
TRBJ2-2 TRBV7-2 - - TGTGCCAGCAGCACCACTAGTTGGGCCACCGGGGAGCTGTTTTTT CASSTTSWATGELFF
TRBJ2-5 TRBV19 - TRBD2 TGTGCCAGTAGTATGGCTAGCGGGGGACAAGAGACCCAGTACTTC CASSMASGGQETQYF
TRBJ2-1 TRBV7-9 - TRBD2 TGTGCCAGCAGACCTAGCGGGAGCGGTGAGCAGTTCTTC CASRPSGSGEQFF
TRBJ2-7 TRBV28 - TRBD2 TGTGCCAGCAGTTACCAAGAGACGGGGATAAGAGCGGGGGTGCAGTACTTC CASSYQETGIRAGVQYF
TRBJ2-6 TRBV5-1 - TRBD1 TGCGCCAGCAGCTTAGAGGGACAGTCTGGGGCCAACGTCCTGACTTTC CASSLEGQSGANVLTF
TRBJ2-1 TRBV5-1 - TRBD1 TGCGCCAGCAGCGTAGACAGGGGAATTAGCAATGAGCAGTTCTTC CASSVDRGISNEQFF
TRBJ1-5 TRBV19 - - TGTGCCAGTAGCCACCGACAGGCCGTCAATCAGCCCCAGCATTTT CASSHRQAVNQPQHF
TRBJ1-1 TRBV6-5 - TRBD1 TGTGCCAGCAGTCCGACAGGGCGTGTGGCTGAAGCTTTCTTT CASSPTGRVAEAFF
TRBJ2-1 TRBV4-3 - TRBD2 TGCGCCAGCAGCCTGGGACTAGCATCGGATGAGCAGTTCTTC CASSLGLASDEQFF
TRBJ1-4 TRBV2 - - TGTGCCAGCAGACAGGCTCCAGAAAAACTGTTTTTT CASRQAPEKLFF
TRBJ1-2 TRBV27 - - TGTGCCAGCAGTCTGGAGGGCCCCTTCGGCTACACCTTC CASSLEGPFGYTF
TRBJ2-2 TRBV28 - TRBD1 TGTGCCAGCAATTTCTTTTCCCTGACAGGGGGCCTGATTATGAACACCGGGGAGCTGTTTTTT CASNFFSLTGGLIMNTGELFF
TRBJ1-2 TRBV6-5 once - TGTGCCTTCCAGGGCGACTATGGCTACACCTTC CAFQGDYGYTF
TRBJ1-5 TRBV3-1/TRBV3-2 - - TGTGCCAGCAGCCAAGATCTAAATCAGCCCCAGCATTTT CASSQDLNQPQHF
TRBJ2-7 TRBV3-1/TRBV3-2 - TRBD2 TGTGCCAGCGGCCCTCTGGTTTCGAGCGGGGGCTCCTACGAGCAGTACTTC CASGPLVSSGGSYEQYF
TRBJ2-5 TRBV6-5 once TRBD1 TGTGCCAGCAGTTACACAACAGGGGGAGAGACCCAGTACTTC CASSYTTGGETQYF
TRBJ1-5 TRBV20-1 - - TGCAGTGCTAGTATGGGGCTTAGCAATCAGCCCCAGCATTTT CSASMGLSNQPQHF
TRBJ1-2 TRBV5-6 - - TGTGCCAGCAGCTTGTGGGGCGCGGGGAACTATGGCTACACCTTC CASSLWGAGNYGYTF
TRBJ2-1 TRBV5-1 - - TGCGCCAGCAGCCTGGTCGGGACTCCCTCCTACAATGAGCAGTTCTTC CASSLVGTPSYNEQFF
TRBJ1-4 TRBV29-1 - - TGCAGCGTTTCGGGGGGGGCGCGGACTAATGAAAAACTGTTTTTT CSVSGGARTNEKLFF
TRBJ2-3 TRBV4-1 - TRBD1 TGCGCCACCAAGCCAACGGACAGGGCATGGGATACGCAGTATTTT CATKPTDRAWDTQYF
TRBJ1-5 TRBV30 - - TGTGCCTGGAGTGACGGGAATCAGCCCCAGCATTTT CAWSDGNQPQHF
TRBJ1-1 TRBV6-5 - TRBD1 TGTGCCAGCAGTACAAGACAGGGTGGTGACACTGAAGCTTTCTTT CASSTRQGGDTEAFF
TRBJ1-4 TRBV30 - TRBD1 TGTGCCTGGAGTGTGGCAGGGGGCTTCACAACTAATGAAAAACTGTTTTTT CAWSVAGGFTTNEKLFF
TRBJ1-1 TRBV4-1 - - TGCGCCAGCAGCCAAGTGGCGGGTTTTAGCACTGAAGCTTTCTTT CASSQVAGFSTEAFF
TRBJ2-5 TRBV5-4 - TRBD2 TGTGCCAGCAGCTCGGGACTAGCGGATTTCGAGACCCAGTACTTC CASSSGLADFETQYF
TRBJ2-3 TRBV27 few - TGTGCCAGCAAGGATGAGACTAGCACAGATACGCAGTATTTT CASKDETSTDTQYF
TRBJ2-7 TRBV5-1 - TRBD1 TGCGCCAGCAGCTCGTCCGGGACAGAGAGGTACGAGCAGTACTTC CASSSSGTERYEQYF
TRBJ1-4 TRBV29-1 - TRBD1 TGCAGCGGCATACAGGGGGCTAATGAAAAACTGTTTTTT CSGIQGANEKLFF